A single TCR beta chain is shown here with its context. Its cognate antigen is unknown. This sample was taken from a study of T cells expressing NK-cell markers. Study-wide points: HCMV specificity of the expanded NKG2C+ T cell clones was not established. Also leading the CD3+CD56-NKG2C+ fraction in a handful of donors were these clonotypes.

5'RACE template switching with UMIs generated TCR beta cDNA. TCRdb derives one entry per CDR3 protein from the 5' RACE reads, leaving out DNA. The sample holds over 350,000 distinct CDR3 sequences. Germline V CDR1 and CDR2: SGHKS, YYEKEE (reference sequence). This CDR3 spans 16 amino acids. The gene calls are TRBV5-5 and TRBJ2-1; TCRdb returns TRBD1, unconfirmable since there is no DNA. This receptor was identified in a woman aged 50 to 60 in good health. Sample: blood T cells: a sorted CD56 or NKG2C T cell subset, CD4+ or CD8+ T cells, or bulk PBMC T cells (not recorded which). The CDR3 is CASSLATGRGFNEQFF.